The 32 T cell receptor beta chains below were found in one sample sequenced in a study of T cell responses to AZD1222 COVID-19 vaccine listed by TCRdb under 2021. The library was produced with the immunoSEQ multiplex PCR assay. The source is immuneACCESS, and TCRdb retained only in-frame sequences with V and J called. Part of the clones is not carried over; for the studies checked, unresolved V genes explain less than half of this, and the remainder is unexplained. This sample has 150,000 or so clones in its table, and 70% to 90% of those were observed once. The ten largest clones add up to about 5% of the sample. The label giving this sample's time point can be read as: baseline before first vaccination. The specimen was peripheral blood, collected on day 0 of AZD1222 vaccination. These receptors were collected from an adult in good health.

The chain employs TRBV18 and TRBJ1-2, with 9 bases matching TRBD1. V lost 3 bases and J lost 6; bases outside the gene matches: 11. Germline lookup yields CDR1 KGHSH and CDR2 LQKENI. The CDR3 runs to 16 residues. This CDR3 reads CASSPYYRGQDDGYTF. Here the CDR3 DNA reads TGTGCCAGCTCACCCTATTACAGGGGGCAAGATGATGGCTACACCTTC.

This chain connects TRBV18 to TRBJ2-2; possible D gene TRBD1, 6 bases. CDR1 KGHSH and CDR2 LQKENI come from the germline V gene. This CDR3 contains 14 residues. Trimming shortened V by 3 bases and J by 10 bases, and 15 bases separated the two germline ends. This CDR3 reads CASSPQTGRKELFF. The CDR3 DNA is TGTGCCAGCTCACCGCAGACAGGCCGAAAGGAGCTGTTTTTT.

The gene calls are TRBV28 and TRBJ2-7, with D maybe TRBD1 (5 bases). CDR1 and CDR2 from the germline V gene are MDHEN and SYDVKM. The CDR3 is made up of 14 amino acids. V lost 5 bases, J lost 0 bases, and 11 bases lay in between. The CDR3 spells CASSPPGNSYEQYF. Written as DNA, the CDR3 is TGTGCCAGCAGTCCTCCAGGGAACTCCTACGAGCAGTACTTC. Based on the CDR3 plus reference TRBV28 and TRBJ2-7, the full variable domain is DVKVTQSSRYLVKRTGEKVFLECVQDMDHENMFWYRQDPGLGLRLIYFSYDVKMKEKGDIPEGYSVSREKKERFSLILESASTNQTSMYLCASSPPGNSYEQYFGPGTRLTVT.

V gene TRBV6-6 combines with J gene TRBJ1-2; TRBD1 matches at 9 bases. Germline CDR1 is MNHNY and CDR2 is SVGAGI (reference sequence). The CDR3 contains 13 residues. The V segment lost 5 bases and the J segment 8 bases; nucleotides outside the gene matches: 6. The CDR3 protein is CASSHRGQGGYTF. CDR3 in DNA: TGTGCCAGCAGTCACAGGGGGCAGGGGGGCTACACCTTC.

In DNA, the CDR3 is TGTGCCAGCTCTAGCGGGAGGACAGATGAGCAGTACTTC. Encoded protein: CASSSGRTDEQYF. The rearrangement links TRBV19 to TRBJ2-7, with 11 bases that match TRBD2. There are 13 residues in the CDR3. The germline CDR1 and CDR2 sequences are LNHDA and SQIVND (reference sequence). Losses at the gene ends were 9 bases for V and 7 bases for J; bases not matched to a gene: 8.

This chain uses TRBV7-9 with TRBJ2-7, with D tentatively TRBD1 (6 bases). V was trimmed by 5 bases and J by 6 bases, leaving 20 bases between them. CDR3 length equals 15 residues. Germline loops: CDR1 SEHNR, CDR2 FQNEAQ (reference sequence). The CDR3 protein is CASSHTRGGLREQYF. The CDR3 DNA is TGTGCCAGCAGCCATACCAGGGGTGGGCTACGCGAGCAGTACTTC. Full variable domain (outside the CDR3, taken from reference TRBV7-9 and TRBJ2-7): DTGVSQNPRHKITKRGQNVTFRCDPISEHNRLYWYRQTLGQGPEFLTYFQNEAQLEKSRLLSDRFSAERPKGSFSTLEIQRTEQGDSAMYLCASSHTRGGLREQYFGPGTRLTVT.

The chain carries TRBV7-9 and TRBJ2-7; 10 nucleotides match TRBD2. J gave up 1 base and V 0 bases, and 3 bases lay outside the gene matches. In germline, CDR1 is SEHNR, CDR2 FQNEAQ (reference sequence). The CDR3 length is 16 residues. The CDR3 DNA reads as TGTGCCAGCAGCTTAGCGACTAGCGGGTATTCCTACGAGCAGTACTTC. Amino acids: CASSLATSGYSYEQYF.

This clone has a handful of counts. In DNA form, the CDR3 reads TGTGCCAGCAGTTACGCCCTGGGAGGGGCCAACGTCCTGACTTTC. As protein: CASSYALGGANVLTF. This chain uses TRBV6-2 or TRBV6-3 with TRBJ2-6, with unresolved D. The CDR3 runs 15 residues. CDR1 is MNHEY, CDR2 SVGEGT, per germline. V was clipped by 2 bases and J by 4 bases, with 9 bases between them.

The genes are TRBV29-1 and TRBJ2-1, with 8 bases aligning to TRBD1. The trim removed 7 bases at V and 7 bases at J, leaving 12 bases unmatched. The CDR3 is 14 amino acids. CDR1 is SQVTM, CDR2 ANQGSEA, per germline. CDR3 amino acids: CSATDRGSMNEQFF. DNA of the CDR3: TGCAGCGCCACCGACAGGGGATCGATGAATGAGCAGTTCTTC.

This chain joins TRBV9 and TRBJ1-2; D may be TRBD1 (5 bases). The CDR3 has 14 residues. Trimming removed 4 bases at V and 8 bases at J, with 18 bases between. Germline V lookup: CDR1 SGDLS, CDR2 YYNGEE. CDR3 residues: CASSPTATSKGYTF. Written as DNA, the CDR3 is TGTGCCAGCAGCCCGACAGCTACTTCTAAGGGCTACACCTTC.

This chain joins TRBV28 and TRBJ1-3; D is perhaps TRBD1 (6 bases). Germline V gene data show CDR1 as MDHEN and CDR2 as SYDVKM. The CDR3 spans 17 residues. V was pared by 5 bases and J by 4 bases, with 21 bases between. CDR3 sequence reads: CASSPEQGPMYGNTIYF. The CDR3 DNA sequence: TGTGCCAGCAGTCCGGAACAGGGCCCAATGTACGGAAACACCATATATTTT.

A single count supports this clone. The chain links TRBV7-3 to TRBJ2-3; no reliable D call. Trimming cost V 4 bases and J 4 bases, with 12 bases left between them. The CDR3 is 14 amino acids. Germline-derived CDR1 and CDR2 are SGHTA and FQGTGA. CDR3 nucleotides: TGTGCCAGCAGCTCCGGATCTGGGGCAGATACGCAGTATTTT. Protein sequence: CASSSGSGADTQYF.

The chain combines TRBV7-2 with TRBJ1-6; 8 bases align to TRBD1. After removal of 2 bases from V and 8 bases from J, the junction contained 8 bases not matched to a gene. CDR3 length: 16 residues. Germline V gene data show CDR1 as SGHTA and CDR2 as FQGNSA. CDR3 sequence (DNA): TGTGCCAGCAGCTTACTATACAGGGGGTCGGATTCACCCCTCCACTTT. This encodes CASSLLYRGSDSPLHF.

The chain employs TRBV29-1 and TRBJ1-1; D is ambiguous. The germline V gene encodes CDR1 SQVTM and CDR2 ANQGSEA. V was cut by 7 bases and J by 0 bases, with 12 bases left in between. CDR3 length equals 13 residues. In DNA form, the CDR3 reads TGCAGCGCGTGGACGGGAATGAACACTGAAGCTTTCTTT. It encodes CSAWTGMNTEAFF.

Regarding this clone: Its ends do not fully match the called genes, so a read error is possible. V is TRBV11-3 and J is TRBJ1-2, with 10 bases aligning to TRBD1. The CDR3 covers 10 residues. Looked up from germline, CDR1 is SGHNT and CDR2 is YENEEA. The CDR3 spells CASSSGTGAF. Written as DNA, the CDR3 is TGTGCCAGCAGTTCCGGGACAGGGGCCTTC.

The chain has TRBV19 and TRBJ1-2; TRBD1 agrees at 7 bases. With 4 bases clipped from V and 0 bases from J, the junction kept 5 bases outside the gene matches. CDR3 length: 15 amino acids. CDR1 LNHDA and CDR2 SQIVND come from the germline V gene (reference sequence). CDR3 nucleotides: TGTGCCAGTAGTAGACAGGGATCAGCTAACTATGGCTACACCTTC. Its translation: CASSRQGSANYGYTF.

The rearrangement links TRBV6-1 to TRBJ2-7; TRBD2 might be the D (5 bases). V lost 1 base and J 5 bases, leaving 18 bases between the germline ends. CDR3 length: 16 amino acids. Germline V gene data show CDR1 as MNHNS and CDR2 as SASEGT. In DNA form, the CDR3 reads TGTGCCAGCAGTGAAGGGGTGGGAGTAGGTGCGCACGAGCAGTACTTC. Translated: CASSEGVGVGAHEQYF.

The rearrangement uses TRBV5-8 and TRBJ2-6; no firm D call. Trimming pared 4 bases from V and 2 bases from J, leaving 7 bases between. Germline CDR1 SGHTS, CDR2 YDEGEE. The CDR3 is 14 residues long. CDR3 protein: CASSVRTGANVLTF. The CDR3 DNA reads TGTGCCAGCAGCGTAAGAACTGGGGCCAACGTCCTGACTTTC. Full variable domain (remainder filled in from reference TRBV5-8 and TRBJ2-6): EAGVTQSPTHLIKTRGQQATLRCSPISGHTSVYWYQQALGLGLQFLLWYDEGEERNRGNFPPRFSGRQFPNYSSELNVNALELEDSALYLCASSVRTGANVLTFGAGSRLTVL.

This clone was found once. The chain has TRBV6-5 and TRBJ2-7, with 11 bases matching TRBD2. The CDR3 loop spans 15 amino acids. Germline V lookup: CDR1 MNHEY, CDR2 SVGAGI. J was trimmed by 2 bases and V by 7 bases; bases with no gene match: 7. Here the CDR3 DNA reads TGTGCCAGCAAGTTAGGGACTAGCGGCCCCTACGAGCAGTACTTC. Encoded protein: CASKLGTSGPYEQYF.

The rearrangement links TRBV2 to TRBJ1-1, with D uncertain. The CDR3 covers 13 residues. CDR1 and CDR2 from the germline V gene are SNHLY and FYNNEI. Trimming took 3 bases from V and 6 from J, leaving 11 bases between them. The chain's CDR3 is CASSDQARAEAFF. CDR3 DNA sequence: TGTGCCAGCAGTGATCAAGCGAGGGCTGAAGCTTTCTTT.

This chain uses TRBV21-1 with TRBJ2-7. TRBV21-1 is an annotated pseudogene. This CDR3 contains 15 residues. CDR3 residues: CASSKATTQGYEQYF. The CDR3 DNA sequence: TGTGCCAGCAGCAAAGCGACTACCCAGGGCTACGAGCAGTACTTC.

V usage is TRBV12-3 or TRBV12-4 and J usage is TRBJ2-7; D gene uncertain. V was cut by 2 bases and J by 2 bases, with 7 bases left in between. The CDR3 loop spans 13 amino acids. The CDR3 protein is CASSLISTYEQYF. The CDR3 nucleotides read TGTGCCAGCAGTTTAATCTCGACCTACGAGCAGTACTTC.

The chain links TRBV29-1 to TRBJ1-3; a weak D match, TRBD1 (5 bases). Germline CDR1 reads SQVTM; CDR2 reads ANQGSEA. The CDR3 consists of 16 residues. V dropped 0 bases and J dropped 4 bases, with 16 bases sitting between them. The CDR3 DNA reads TGCAGCGTTGAAGATTTCTCAGGGTATCGAGGAAACACCATATATTTT. Translated, it gives CSVEDFSGYRGNTIYF.

This chain joins TRBV5-4 and TRBJ2-5, with D tentatively TRBD1 (5 bases). Germline V gene data show CDR1 as SGHNT and CDR2 as YYREEE (reference sequence). The CDR3 loop spans 13 amino acids. V was clipped by 4 bases and J by 4 bases, with 11 bases between them. In nucleotides, the CDR3 is TGTGCCAGCAGCACACAGGACGGAGAGACCCAGTACTTC. It encodes CASSTQDGETQYF.

The V call is TRBV28, the J call TRBJ2-1; D is possibly TRBD2 (5 bases). V shed 6 bases and J shed 0 bases, with 12 bases lying between them. The CDR3 consists of 15 residues. From germline, CDR1 is MDHEN and CDR2 SYDVKM. The CDR3 DNA reads as TGTGCCAGCAGCATGGACTTGAGCTCCTACAATGAGCAGTTCTTC. It yields the protein CASSMDLSSYNEQFF. Complete variable domain (other parts from reference TRBV28 and TRBJ2-1): DVKVTQSSRYLVKRTGEKVFLECVQDMDHENMFWYRQDPGLGLRLIYFSYDVKMKEKGDIPEGYSVSREKKERFSLILESASTNQTSMYLCASSMDLSSYNEQFFGPGTRLTVL.

The chain links TRBV9 to TRBJ1-1; D ambiguous. Trimming left V 0 bases short and J 0 bases short, with 9 bases between. Germline CDR1 is SGDLS and CDR2 is YYNGEE. This CDR3 region has 15 residues. In DNA, the CDR3 is TGTGCCAGCAGCGTAGCAGGACGCATGAACACTGAAGCTTTCTTT. As protein: CASSVAGRMNTEAFF.

This rearrangement joins TRBV11-2 to TRBJ2-2; 9 nucleotides match TRBD1. Germline trimming cut 5 bases from V and 7 bases from J; bases unmatched to any gene: 14. This CDR3 region has 17 residues. Germline assignment: CDR1 SGHAT and CDR2 FQNNGV. The CDR3 DNA sequence: TGTGCCAGCAGCGATACCCACAGGGGGCGCGTCGGCGGGGAGCTGTTTTTT. It yields the protein CASSDTHRGRVGGELFF.

The chain recombines TRBV5-1 with TRBJ2-1, with TRBD1 identical over 7 bases. CDR1 and CDR2 from the germline V gene are SGHRS and YFSETQ. Germline trimming cut 4 bases from V and 6 bases from J; bases unmatched to any gene: 4. The CDR3 runs to 13 residues. CDR3 in amino acids: CASSLGQSNEQFF. DNA for the CDR3: TGCGCCAGCAGCCTGGGACAGTCCAATGAGCAGTTCTTC.

V is TRBV29-1 and J is TRBJ1-1, with unresolved D. The V gene lost 5 bases and the J gene lost 5 bases, with 12 bases spanning the gap. Germline CDR1 SQVTM, CDR2 ANQGSEA. This CDR3 comprises 12 residues. CDR3: CSVLGLATEAFF. For the CDR3, the DNA is TGCAGCGTTTTGGGTCTCGCTACTGAAGCTTTCTTT.

The CDR3 reads CASSLVQGMANEKLFF. The CDR3 nucleotides are TGTGCCAGCAGCTTAGTACAGGGGATGGCTAATGAAAAACTGTTTTTT. The V and J genes are TRBV7-2 and TRBJ1-4, with 7 bases fitting TRBD1. V shed 1 base and J 3 bases; nucleotides not matched to a gene: 5. The CDR3 runs 16 residues. Germline V gene lookup returns CDR1 SGHTA and CDR2 FQGNSA.

This chain connects TRBV9 to TRBJ2-2; no clear D. The germline V gene encodes CDR1 SGDLS and CDR2 YYNGEE. The CDR3 spans 12 residues. Trimming removed 5 bases from V and 1 base from J, with 3 bases in between. The CDR3 DNA is TGTGCCAGCAGTGAGAACACCGGGGAGCTGTTTTTT. Residues: CASSENTGELFF.

The chain is built from TRBV27 and TRBJ1-2, with no clear D. The CDR3 length is 13 residues. Trimming took 5 bases from V and 2 from J, leaving 9 bases between them. Germline CDR1 reads MNHEY; CDR2 reads SMNVEV (reference sequence). CDR3 protein: CASSLVANYGYTF. The DNA of the CDR3 is TGTGCCAGCAGTCTAGTCGCCAACTATGGCTACACCTTC.